This T cell receptor beta chain appears in the sequencing data of a study of OX40 agonist ivuxolimab in advanced cancers. Across the study: Every 2 weeks, ivuxolimab was infused into the patients intravenously at between 0.01 and 10 mg/kg.

Patients with a history of autoimmune disease or on systemic immunosuppression were excluded. Findings and caveats of the study: CD4+ and CD8+ blood T cells expanded clonally by week 6 at 0.1 to 3.0 mg/kg.

Germline CDR1 is MNHNS and CDR2 is SASEGT. The CDR3 consists of 11 residues. V was trimmed by 5 bases and J by 10 bases, leaving 9 bases between them. As to this clone: Its antigen is not identified.

Repertoires were generated with immunoSEQ multiplex PCR, while TCRdb's copy carries only in-frame clones and drops some. In the table there are about 18,000 clones, 60% to 80% of which are singletons. The V call is TRBV6-1, the J call TRBJ2-1; D gene ambiguous. Sample: CD4+ or CD8+ T cells sorted from blood, taken in a trial of the OX40 agonist ivuxolimab. The source is an adult with an advanced solid tumor such as melanoma, head and neck, liver or kidney cancer. The CDR3 spells CASSFSREQFF. CDR3 nucleotides: TGTGCCAGCAGTTTCAGCAGAGAGCAGTTCTTC.